These 18 T cell receptor beta chains share one sample of origin, sequenced in a study of CD8 T cells in Susac syndrome. With random hexamers, about 0.5 to 1 ug RNA was reverse transcribed. TCRdb reprocessed the immunoSEQ multiplex PCR reads via MiXCR and lists one record per CDR3 protein. The sample consists of some 180,000 distinct CDR3 sequences, just under 95% of them appearing once. Sequencing was carried out using CD4+ T cells from PBMCs. These receptors all stem from a human donor in good health.

This clonotype was seen once. The rearrangement uses TRBV9 and TRBJ2-1, with TRBD2 matching over 7 bases. J lost 0 bases, V lost 4 bases, and 7 bases had no gene match. Germline V lookup: CDR1 SGDLS, CDR2 YYNGEE. The CDR3 runs to 16 residues. The CDR3 here is CASSMDGGSSYNEQFF. The CDR3 nucleotides are TGTGCCAGCAGCATGGACGGCGGGAGCTCCTACAATGAGCAGTTCTTC. The variable domain in full, completed from reference TRBV9 and TRBJ2-1, reads DSGVTQTPKHLITATGQRVTLRCSPRSGDLSVYWYQQSLDQGLQFLIQYYNGEERAKGNILERFSAQQFPDLHSELNLSSLELGDSALYFCASSMDGGSSYNEQFFGPGTRLTVL.

The CDR3 sequence: CAFHRDFSGNTIYF. The CDR3 DNA sequence: TGTGCCTTTCACAGGGACTTCTCTGGAAACACCATATATTTT. The chain is built from TRBV30 and TRBJ1-3; perhaps TRBD1 as D (6 bases). Germline V gives CDR1 GTSNPN, CDR2 SVGIG (reference sequence). The CDR3 is 14 amino acids. V was trimmed by 7 bases and J by 0 bases, leaving 13 bases between them.

The chain combines TRBV29-1 with TRBJ2-1; the D gene could be TRBD1 or TRBD2 (6 bases each). The CDR3 sequence is 14 residues long. V was clipped by 8 bases and J by 0 bases, with 14 bases between them. CDR1 is SQVTM and CDR2 is ANQGSEA in the germline V gene. The chain's CDR3 is CSLGGRSSYNEQFF. The CDR3 nucleotides are TGCAGCTTGGGGGGCAGGAGCTCCTACAATGAGCAGTTCTTC.

V is TRBV15 and J is TRBJ2-3, with D tentatively TRBD1 (5 bases). CDR3 length: 14 residues. Germline V lookup: CDR1 LNHNV, CDR2 YYDKDF (reference sequence). The V end lost 8 bases, the J end lost 1 base, and 13 bases lay between the germline ends. CDR3 loop: CATATGSRTDTQYF. In nucleotides, the CDR3 is TGTGCCACCGCAACAGGCTCTCGCACAGATACGCAGTATTTT.

DNA for the CDR3: TGCAGTGCTAGAGGTGAAGGGAAAGTCACTGAAGCTTTCTTT. Translated: CSARGEGKVTEAFF. The chain has TRBV20-1 and TRBJ1-1; no clear D gene. The CDR3 has 14 amino acids. From germline, CDR1 is DFQATT and CDR2 SNEGSKA (reference sequence). V was cut by 1 base and J by 4 bases, with 13 bases left in between.

The CDR3 sequence: CASSQGLAGDAEQFF. In nucleotides, the CDR3 is TGTGCCAGCAGCCAGGGACTAGCGGGAGATGCTGAGCAGTTCTTC. The chain has TRBV5-4 and TRBJ2-1; 14 nucleotides agree with TRBD2. CDR1 SGHNT and CDR2 YYREEE come from the germline V gene (reference sequence). J gave up 9 bases and V 4 bases, and 6 bases lay outside the gene matches. The CDR3 contains 15 residues.

The chain uses TRBV24-1 and TRBJ2-1; TRBD2 agrees at 8 bases. The CDR3 totals 16 residues. V was clipped by 6 bases and J by 2 bases; unmatched bases: 8. Germline V lookup: CDR1 KGHDR, CDR2 SFDVKD. Written as DNA, the CDR3 is TGTGCCACCAGTAGCGGGAGCGGGACAACCTACAATGAGCAGTTCTTC. Protein sequence: CATSSGSGTTYNEQFF.

This chain connects TRBV29-1 to TRBJ1-1; D gene unclear. The CDR3 is 15 residues long. Per germline, CDR1 SQVTM and CDR2 ANQGSEA. Trimming stripped 4 bases from V and 0 bases from J, with 15 bases between. This CDR3 reads CSVGVEGALNTEAFF. The CDR3 DNA follows: TGCAGCGTTGGGGTGGAGGGAGCTTTGAACACTGAAGCTTTCTTT.

The chain carries TRBV6-6 and TRBJ2-7, with D perhaps matching TRBD2 (5 bases). Germline V gene lookup returns CDR1 MNHNY and CDR2 SVGAGI (reference sequence). CDR3 length equals 12 residues. V was shortened by 2 bases and J by 3 bases, with 5 bases between the two germline ends. Here the CDR3 DNA reads TGTGCCAGCAGTTACGCGGGCTACGAGCAGTACTTC. It is translated as CASSYAGYEQYF.

J is TRBJ2-5 and V is TRBV5-4; 7 bases align to TRBD1. This CDR3 has 15 residues. Germline CDR1 and CDR2: SGHNT and YYREEE (reference sequence). Trimming at V came to 2 bases and at J to 1 base, leaving 5 bases not matched to a gene. In nucleotides, the CDR3 is TGTGCCAGCAGCTTTCGACAGGGAACCCAAGAGACCCAGTACTTC. Protein: CASSFRQGTQETQYF.

The genes are TRBV14 and TRBJ2-5; a possible D gene is TRBD2 (5 bases). The germline CDR1 and CDR2 sequences are SGHDN and FVKESK. The CDR3 runs to 14 residues. V was clipped by 4 bases and J by 4 bases, with 13 bases between them. For the CDR3, the DNA is TGTGCCAGCAGCCCAAGCACTAGGATAGAGACCCAGTACTTC. It yields the protein CASSPSTRIETQYF.

V gene TRBV30 combines with J gene TRBJ2-2; TRBD1 matches at 8 bases. Germline loops: CDR1 GTSNPN, CDR2 SVGIG (reference sequence). J was trimmed by 8 bases and V by 2 bases; bases with no gene match: 7. The CDR3 is 14 residues long. CDR3 region: CAWSRDRIDGELFF. The DNA for the CDR3 is TGTGCCTGGAGTAGGGACAGGATAGATGGGGAGCTGTTTTTT.

The rearrangement uses TRBV29-1 and TRBJ2-2; the match to TRBD2 covers 8 bases. The germline CDR1 and CDR2 sequences are SQVTM and ANQGSEA. The CDR3 sequence is 14 residues long. The V and J ends lost 3 bases and 6 bases, in that order; junction bases with no gene match: 6. CDR3 DNA sequence: TGCAGCGTTGAGGTCTTCGGGAGGGCCGGGGAGCTGTTTTTT. Amino acid sequence: CSVEVFGRAGELFF.

This clonotype occurred once. V gene TRBV15 combines with J gene TRBJ2-7; D unresolved. The CDR3 spans 11 residues. Per the germline V gene, CDR1 is LNHNV and CDR2 is YYDKDF (reference sequence). V lost 0 bases, J lost 5 bases, and 2 bases lay in between. Here the CDR3 reads CATSREDEQYF. CDR3 in DNA: TGTGCCACCAGCAGAGAGGACGAGCAGTACTTC.

This chain links TRBV18 with TRBJ2-1; 10 bases agree with TRBD2. The CDR3 loop spans 16 amino acids. Germline trimming cut 3 bases from V and 7 bases from J; bases unmatched to any gene: 9. Germline CDR1 reads KGHSH; CDR2 reads LQKENI. The CDR3: CASSPQSGRAGNEQFF. The CDR3 coding sequence is TGTGCCAGCTCACCCCAAAGCGGGAGGGCGGGAAATGAGCAGTTCTTC.

V usage is TRBV7-9 and J usage is TRBJ1-2, with D unclear. This CDR3 comprises 12 residues. Trimming took off 1 base at V and 9 bases at J, with 9 bases between the two ends. Germline V gene data show CDR1 as SEHNR and CDR2 as FQNEAQ (reference sequence). CDR3 loop: CASSLGGSRYTF. The CDR3 DNA is TGTGCCAGCAGCTTAGGTGGTTCGCGCTACACCTTC.

The chain combines TRBV11-2 with TRBJ1-3, with unresolved D. The ends were cut back, 4 bases at V and 5 bases at J, with 6 bases in the middle. Germline V gives CDR1 SGHAT, CDR2 FQNNGV. The CDR3 has 12 residues. In DNA, the CDR3 is TGTGCCAGCAGCTCTGACAGAAACACCATATATTTT. It codes for CASSSDRNTIYF.

The chain employs TRBV27 and TRBJ1-1; a weak D match, TRBD1 (5 bases). The CDR3 is 14 residues long. Germline V CDR1 and CDR2: MNHEY, SMNVEV (reference sequence). V lost 5 bases, J lost 0 bases, and 10 bases lay in between. The CDR3 coding sequence is TGTGCCAGCAGTCGGACACCCATGAACACTGAAGCTTTCTTT. It translates to CASSRTPMNTEAFF.